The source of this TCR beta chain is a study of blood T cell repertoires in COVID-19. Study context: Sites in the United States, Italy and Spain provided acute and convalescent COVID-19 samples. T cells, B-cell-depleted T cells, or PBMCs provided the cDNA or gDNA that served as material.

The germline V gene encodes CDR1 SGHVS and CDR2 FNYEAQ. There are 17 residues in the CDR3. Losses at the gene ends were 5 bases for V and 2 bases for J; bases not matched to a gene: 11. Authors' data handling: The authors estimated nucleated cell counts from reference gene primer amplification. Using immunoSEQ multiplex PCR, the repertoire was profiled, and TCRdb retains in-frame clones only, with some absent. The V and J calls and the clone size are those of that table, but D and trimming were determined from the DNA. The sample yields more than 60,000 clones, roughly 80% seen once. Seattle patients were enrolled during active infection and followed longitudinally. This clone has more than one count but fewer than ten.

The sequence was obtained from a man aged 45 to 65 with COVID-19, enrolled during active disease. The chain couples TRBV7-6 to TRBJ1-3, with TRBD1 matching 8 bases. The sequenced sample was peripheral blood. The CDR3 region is CASSPRSQGAAGNTIYF. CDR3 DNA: TGTGCCAGCAGCCCCCGCAGCCAGGGGGCTGCTGGAAACACCATATATTTT.